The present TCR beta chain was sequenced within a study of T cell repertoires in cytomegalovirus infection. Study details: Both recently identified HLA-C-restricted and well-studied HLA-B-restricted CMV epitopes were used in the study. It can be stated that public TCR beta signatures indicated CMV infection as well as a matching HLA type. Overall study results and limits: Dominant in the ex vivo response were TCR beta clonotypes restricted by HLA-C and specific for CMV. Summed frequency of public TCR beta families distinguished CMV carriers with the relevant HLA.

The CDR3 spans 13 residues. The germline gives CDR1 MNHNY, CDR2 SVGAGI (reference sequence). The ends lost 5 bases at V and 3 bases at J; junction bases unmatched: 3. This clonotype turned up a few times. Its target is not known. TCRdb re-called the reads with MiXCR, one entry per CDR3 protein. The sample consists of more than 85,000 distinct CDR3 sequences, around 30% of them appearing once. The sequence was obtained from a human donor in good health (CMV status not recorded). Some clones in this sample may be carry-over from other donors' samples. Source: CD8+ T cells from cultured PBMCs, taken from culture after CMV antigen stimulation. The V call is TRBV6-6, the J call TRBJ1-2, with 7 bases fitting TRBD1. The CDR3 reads CASSPGQYYGYTF. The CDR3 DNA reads TGTGCCAGCAGTCCGGGACAGTACTATGGCTACACCTTC.